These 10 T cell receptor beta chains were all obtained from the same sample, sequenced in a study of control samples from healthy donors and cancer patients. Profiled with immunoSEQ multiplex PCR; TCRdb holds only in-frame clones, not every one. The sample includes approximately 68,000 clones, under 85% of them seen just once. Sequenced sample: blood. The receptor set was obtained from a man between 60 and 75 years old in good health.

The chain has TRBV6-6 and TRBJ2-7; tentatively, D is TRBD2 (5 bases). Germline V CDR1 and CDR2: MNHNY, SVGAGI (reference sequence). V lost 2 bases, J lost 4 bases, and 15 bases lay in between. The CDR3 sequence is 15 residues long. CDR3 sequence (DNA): TGTGCCAGCAGTTACGAGCGGAGCCGAATTTACGAGCAGTACTTC. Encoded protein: CASSYERSRIYEQYF.

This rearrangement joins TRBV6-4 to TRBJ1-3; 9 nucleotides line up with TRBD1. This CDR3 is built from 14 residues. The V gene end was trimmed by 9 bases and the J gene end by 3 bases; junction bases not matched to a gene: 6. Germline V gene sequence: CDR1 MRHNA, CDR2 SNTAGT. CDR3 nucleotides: TGTGCCAGAACAGGGGGCAGAGTTGGAAACACCATATATTTT. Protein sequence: CARTGGRVGNTIYF.

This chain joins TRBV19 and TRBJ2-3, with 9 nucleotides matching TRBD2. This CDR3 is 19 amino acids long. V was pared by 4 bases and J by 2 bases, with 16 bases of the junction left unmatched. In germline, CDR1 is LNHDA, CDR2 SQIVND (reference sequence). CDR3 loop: CASSSTSGSPSGYTDTQYF. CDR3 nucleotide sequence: TGTGCCAGTAGTAGTACTAGCGGGTCTCCTTCCGGTTACACAGATACGCAGTATTTT.

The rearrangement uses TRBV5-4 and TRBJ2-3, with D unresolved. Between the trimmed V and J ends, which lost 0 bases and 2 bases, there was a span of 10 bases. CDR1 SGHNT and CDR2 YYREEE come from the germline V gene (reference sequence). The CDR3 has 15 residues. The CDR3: CASSLDGGYTDTQYF. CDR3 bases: TGTGCCAGCAGCTTGGATGGCGGCTACACAGATACGCAGTATTTT.

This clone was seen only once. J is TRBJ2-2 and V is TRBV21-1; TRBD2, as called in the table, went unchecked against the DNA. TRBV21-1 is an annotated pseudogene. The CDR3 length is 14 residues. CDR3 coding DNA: TGTGCCAGCAGACGGACCCTCGGGGCCGGGGAGCTGTTTTTT. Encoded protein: CASRRTLGAGELFF.

The CDR3 loop reads CASTTGGRSEAFF. CDR3 bases: TGTGCCAGCACCACGGGGGGACGATCTGAAGCTTTCTTT. This sequence joins TRBV7-2 and TRBJ1-1; a weak D match, TRBD1 (5 bases). Trimming removed 7 bases from V and 6 bases from J, with 15 bases in between. Germline lookup yields CDR1 SGHTA and CDR2 FQGNSA. The CDR3 sequence is 13 residues long.

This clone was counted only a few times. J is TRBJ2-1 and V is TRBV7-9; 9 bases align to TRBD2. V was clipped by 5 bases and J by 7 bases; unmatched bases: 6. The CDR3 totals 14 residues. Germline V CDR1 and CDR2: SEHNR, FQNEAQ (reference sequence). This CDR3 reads CASSLSGSGNEQFF. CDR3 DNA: TGTGCCAGCAGCCTTAGCGGGAGTGGGAATGAGCAGTTCTTC.

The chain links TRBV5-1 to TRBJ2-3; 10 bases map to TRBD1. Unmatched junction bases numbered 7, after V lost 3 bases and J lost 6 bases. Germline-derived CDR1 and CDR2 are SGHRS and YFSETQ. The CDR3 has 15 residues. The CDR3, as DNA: TGCGCCAGCAGCTACCGGGACAGGGGTGCGGATACGCAGTATTTT. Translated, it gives CASSYRDRGADTQYF.

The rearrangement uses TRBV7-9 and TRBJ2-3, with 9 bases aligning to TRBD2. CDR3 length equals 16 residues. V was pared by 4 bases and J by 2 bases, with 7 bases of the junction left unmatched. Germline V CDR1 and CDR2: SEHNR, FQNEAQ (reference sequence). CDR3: CASSYRTSAYTDTQYF. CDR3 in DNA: TGTGCCAGCAGCTATAGGACTAGCGCTTACACAGATACGCAGTATTTT.

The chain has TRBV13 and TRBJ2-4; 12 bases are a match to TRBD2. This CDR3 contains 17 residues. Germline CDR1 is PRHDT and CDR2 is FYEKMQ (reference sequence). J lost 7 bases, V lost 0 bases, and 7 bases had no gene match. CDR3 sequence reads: CASSLGPTGLAGNIQYF. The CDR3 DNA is TGTGCCAGCAGCTTAGGCCCCACCGGACTAGCGGGGAACATTCAGTACTTC.